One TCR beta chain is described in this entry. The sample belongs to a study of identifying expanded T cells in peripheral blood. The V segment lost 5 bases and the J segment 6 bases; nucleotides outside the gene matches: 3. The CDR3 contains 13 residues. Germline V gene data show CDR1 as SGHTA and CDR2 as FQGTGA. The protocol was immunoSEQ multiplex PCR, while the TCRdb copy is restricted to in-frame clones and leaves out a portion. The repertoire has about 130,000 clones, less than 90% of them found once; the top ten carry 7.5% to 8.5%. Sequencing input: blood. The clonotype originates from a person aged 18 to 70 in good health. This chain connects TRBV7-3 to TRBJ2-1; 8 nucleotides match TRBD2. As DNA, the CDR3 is TGTGCCAGCAGCCACACTAGCGGCAATGAGCAGTTCTTC. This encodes CASSHTSGNEQFF.